This T cell receptor beta chain was retrieved from a study of T cell responses to AZD1222 COVID-19 vaccine. General observations from the study: Donors in the cohort were predominantly white British and more often female, and clonal diversity was possibly underestimated. Repertoires were collected only later (after the peak T cell response had occurred). Two doses of AZD1222 preceded a rise in Spike-specific TCR breadth and depth. The study found vaccine-associated CD4 TCRs spanning spike, dominant at 160-218 and 743-854.

Turning to this clone: Its antigen is as yet unknown.

The assay was immunoSEQ multiplex PCR, and TCRdb's table has in-frame clones only and misses some. The repertoire includes about 110,000 clones, roughly 87% of them detected once, and approximately 4.5% sits in the top ten. V was pared by 3 bases and J by 6 bases, with 18 bases between. The CDR3 consists of 16 residues. Germline CDR1 reads KGHSH; CDR2 reads LQKENI. The receptor was derived from an adult in good health. The rearrangement uses TRBV18 and TRBJ2-1, with no clear D. Sample: peripheral blood, taken on day 0 of AZD1222 vaccination. CDR3 region: CASSPRQASFSNEQFF. CDR3 DNA: TGTGCCAGCTCACCTCGCCAGGCCTCCTTCAGCAATGAGCAGTTCTTC.